The rows below give T cell receptor beta chains drawn from one sample of a study of blood T cell repertoires in COVID-19. Profiled with immunoSEQ multiplex PCR; TCRdb holds only in-frame clones, not every one. The table has approximately 50,000 clones, around nine tenths seen once. Sequencing was performed on peripheral blood. The receptors shown here come from a man in his forties or fifties with acute or convalescent COVID-19. Both conserved end residues are trimmed from each CDR3.

V gene	J gene	CDR3 protein
TRBV5-4	TRBJ2-5	ASSLGLAGGGETQY
TRBV5-1	TRBJ1-2	ASSLTVNYGYT
TRBV6-1	TRBJ2-1	ASSERSGGAHKQF
TRBV6-1	TRBJ1-1	ASSEGARRVGYLEAF
TRBV19	TRBJ2-1	ASSGTGGRGEQF
TRBV20-1	TRBJ2-3	SASAPGLAGPDTQY
TRBV7-8	TRBJ2-7	ASSPTGGYEQY
TRBV11-2	TRBJ2-7	ASSPGDTSYEQY
TRBV6-2/TRBV6-3	TRBJ1-5	ASSDGQGVQPQH
TRBV9	TRBJ1-1	ASSVDWGGNTEAF
TRBV6-5	TRBJ1-5	ASSQELDQPQH
TRBV4-1	TRBJ2-1	ASSQPSGGAGSLTYNEQF
TRBV7-3	TRBJ2-3	ASSLKRDMRDTQY
TRBV5-1	TRBJ1-1	ASSSGAEVVEAF
TRBV6-1	TRBJ1-1	ASSFEVHTEAF
TRBV9	TRBJ2-5	ASSLREIGTQY
TRBV6-4	TRBJ1-6	ASSDTNRNSPLH
TRBV28	TRBJ2-1	ASSHLAGGPRNEQF
TRBV12-3/TRBV12-4	TRBJ1-2	ASSFNLGASYT
TRBV25-1	TRBJ1-5	ASSELQGNQPQH
TRBV6-5	TRBJ2-7	ASSTFAQGVSEQY
TRBV6-6	TRBJ1-4	ASSSNRYEKLF
TRBV28	TRBJ2-6	ASSRDSSGANVLT
TRBV19	TRBJ2-2	ASSISWAGNTGELF
TRBV6-5	TRBJ2-1	ASIWDSSYNEQF
TRBV29-1	TRBJ2-7	SVLPGLGTYEQY
TRBV12-3/TRBV12-4	TRBJ2-2	ASSLFNTGELF
TRBV5-1	TRBJ1-3	ASSTGFTGNTIY
TRBV21-1	TRBJ2-3	ASSQKRDRRFTDTQY
TRBV18	TRBJ2-5	ASSPRRGTGQETQY
TRBV6-5	TRBJ1-2	ASSLTGGAGGYT
TRBV10-1	TRBJ2-2	ASSESWTTGELF
TRBV18	TRBJ1-4	ASSHGTGGTNEKLF
TRBV6-2/TRBV6-3	TRBJ2-7	ASSMDRGVNEQY